The clone carrying this T cell receptor beta chain was counted between two and nine times. The antigen is not known. V lost 6 bases, J lost 4 bases, and 5 bases stayed unmatched. Germline CDR1 SGHTA, CDR2 FQGNSA. The CDR3 runs 13 residues. The data stem from a study of T-cell memory formation after mild COVID-19. Findings of the study overall: The study detected some responding clones in pre-infection memory, suggesting cross-reactive memory joined. Researchers report contracting CD4+ clones mostly in CM and EM, with CD8+ clones in EMRA. While clones contracting from day 15 to 85 were balanced between CD4 and CD8, later expanders leaned CD4+.

From 5'RACE with constant-segment primers came TCR alpha and TCR beta cDNA libraries that carried sample barcodes and UMIs. TCRdb itself ran the 5' RACE reads through MiXCR, one entry per CDR3 protein. Here the sample spans roughly 80,000 distinct CDR3 sequences, about 23% being singletons. This receptor was obtained from a man younger than 30 who had mild COVID-19 (a few samples of this study predate the infection). Cell type and time point are not known. Sample: PBMCs or a T cell subset sorted from them (not recorded which). The chain joins TRBV7-2 to TRBJ1-2; TRBD1 matches 7 bases. The CDR3 is CASSAPGGYGYTF. CDR3 nucleotides: TGTGCCAGCAGTGCCCCAGGGGGCTATGGCTACACCTTC.